This TCR beta chain was documented in a study of sequential checkpoint blockade in melanoma. On the study more broadly: DNA from around 87 pretreatment tumor samples underwent TCRβ immunosequencing. Matched biopsies came pretreatment and at week 13 for some 22 patients.

Indicated treatment: randomized to nivolumab then ipilimumab (arm A) or the reverse (arm B). The V gene's germline CDR1 is LNHDA and CDR2 SQIVND (reference sequence). The V segment lost 6 bases and the J segment 4 bases; nucleotides outside the gene matches: 8. This CDR3 is 15 amino acids long. Measured with immunoSEQ multiplex PCR; TCRdb has only the in-frame clones, and not every one. The sample shows approximately 5,100 clones, 30% to 35% of them seen only once. V is TRBV19 and J is TRBJ2-1, with TRBD1 identical over 8 bases. Material: tumor tissue (inferred from file names), obtained from a patient given nivolumab and ipilimumab in sequence. The sequence was collected from a human donor with melanoma. The CDR3 sequence: CASRFEGQAYNEQFF. CDR3 coding DNA: TGTGCCAGTAGGTTCGAGGGACAGGCGTACAATGAGCAGTTCTTC. Combining the CDR3 with reference TRBV19 and TRBJ2-1 gives the whole variable domain DGGITQSPKYLFRKEGQNVTLSCEQNLNHDAMYWYRQDPGQGLRLIYYSQIVNDFQKGDIAEGYSVSREKKESFPLTVTSAQKNPTAFYLCASRFEGQAYNEQFFGPGTRLTVL.